The 14 T cell receptor beta chains below all came from one sample that was sequenced in a study of PD-L1 blockade in urothelial cancer. Sample time point: pretreatment peripheral blood. Here immunoSEQ multiplex PCR was the method, and the copy in TCRdb shows in-frame clones only, minus some. The data contain 70,000 to 85,000 clones, roughly 88% of them singletons. The source material was PBMCs, sampled around atezolizumab (anti-PD-L1) treatment. Receptors originate from a man in his sixties or seventies with urothelial cancer.

The gene calls are TRBV2 and TRBJ2-7, with D uncertain. Per germline, CDR1 SNHLY and CDR2 FYNNEI. Trimming left V 5 bases short and J 4 bases short, with 6 bases between. This CDR3 has 11 amino acids. The CDR3 reads CASSPEYEQYF. The DNA for the CDR3 is TGTGCCAGCAGTCCGGAGTACGAGCAGTACTTC.

This clone was counted between two and nine times. The chain links TRBV4-1 to TRBJ2-1; the match to TRBD2 covers 9 bases. Germline CDR1 and CDR2: MGHRA and YSYEKL. J was trimmed by 0 bases and V by 0 bases; bases with no gene match: 9. This CDR3 contains 19 residues. The CDR3 is CASSQDWASGTSSYNEQFF. DNA for the CDR3: TGCGCCAGCAGCCAAGATTGGGCTAGCGGGACTAGCTCCTACAATGAGCAGTTCTTC.

The rearrangement joins TRBV28 to TRBJ2-3, with 7 nucleotides matching TRBD2. The CDR3 consists of 15 residues. Germline V CDR1 and CDR2: MDHEN, SYDVKM. V was pared by 8 bases and J by 2 bases, with 10 bases of the junction left unmatched. DNA for the CDR3: TGTGCCAGCTTCCGGGCGGGAGTTGCCACAGATACGCAGTATTTT. It encodes CASFRAGVATDTQYF.

This sequence joins TRBV19 and TRBJ2-7; TRBD1 aligns across 9 bases. The CDR3 extends over 15 amino acids. Germline V gene sequence: CDR1 LNHDA, CDR2 SQIVND (reference sequence). V lost 4 bases, J lost 6 bases, and 10 bases stayed unmatched. The CDR3 here is CASSTTGTGRSEQYF. In DNA form, the CDR3 reads TGTGCCAGTAGTACAACCGGGACAGGGAGGTCCGAGCAGTACTTC.

The chain links TRBV28 to TRBJ1-5; D is ambiguous. The CDR3 runs to 14 residues. Germline assignment: CDR1 MDHEN and CDR2 SYDVKM. Trimming took off 5 bases at V and 4 bases at J, with 12 bases between the two ends. This CDR3 is CASSASGLNQPQHF. The CDR3 DNA reads as TGTGCCAGCAGTGCCTCAGGTTTAAATCAGCCCCAGCATTTT.

V is TRBV5-1 and J is TRBJ2-2; D is unclear. The ends were cut back, 2 bases at V and 4 bases at J, with 6 bases in the middle. Germline values: CDR1 SGHRS, CDR2 YFSETQ. The CDR3 consists of 13 residues. The CDR3 DNA follows: TGCGCCAGCAGCTTTCAGTTCACCGGGGAGCTGTTTTTT. This translates into CASSFQFTGELFF.

This clone was observed a single time. The CDR3 DNA reads as TGTGCCAGCAGCGGACTAGCGGAGTCCTACGAGCAGTACTTC. Protein product: CASSGLAESYEQYF. The rearrangement uses TRBV25-1 and TRBJ2-7; 10 bases are a match to TRBD2. The CDR3 has 14 amino acids. V trimming: 6 bases; J trimming: 1 base; junction bases outside the gene matches: 3. The germline gives CDR1 MGHDK, CDR2 SYGVNS.

The rearrangement links TRBV27 to TRBJ2-2, with D possibly matching TRBD2 (6 bases). The CDR3 loop spans 16 amino acids. Germline CDR1 reads MNHEY; CDR2 reads SMNVEV (reference sequence). V was trimmed by 9 bases and J by 0 bases, leaving 17 bases between them. The CDR3 loop reads CASSPPSGANTGELFF. The DNA for the CDR3 is TGTGCCAGTAGTCCCCCGTCGGGGGCGAACACCGGGGAGCTGTTTTTT.

The chain recombines TRBV5-4 with TRBJ1-2; D remains unclear. CDR1 is SGHNT and CDR2 is YYREEE in the germline V gene (reference sequence). The CDR3 covers 12 residues. Trimming left V 2 bases short and J 4 bases short, with 6 bases between. DNA for the CDR3: TGTGCCAGCAGCTTCCCCGGCTATGGCTACACCTTC. It is translated as CASSFPGYGYTF.

J is TRBJ2-3 and V is TRBV5-6; 7 bases fit TRBD1. With V trimmed by 4 bases and J by 2 bases, 4 bases remained unmatched. The CDR3 has 14 residues. Germline assignment: CDR1 SGHDT and CDR2 YYEEEE. The CDR3 reads CASSGTAVTDTQYF. CDR3 nucleotide sequence: TGTGCCAGCAGCGGGACAGCAGTCACAGATACGCAGTATTTT.

V gene TRBV5-6 combines with J gene TRBJ2-5, with a tentative D call TRBD1 (6 bases). The V end was cut by 1 base, the J end by 2 bases, with 9 bases between. Germline lookup yields CDR1 SGHDT and CDR2 YYEEEE. The CDR3 loop spans 14 amino acids. The CDR3 nucleotides read TGTGCCAGCAGCTTGAGGGACACGCAAGAGACCCAGTACTTC. As protein: CASSLRDTQETQYF. The full variable domain, with the rest looked up from reference TRBV5-6 and TRBJ2-5, is DAGVTQSPTHLIKTRGQQVTLRCSPKSGHDTVSWYQQALGQGPQFIFQYYEEEERQRGNFPDRFSGHQFPNYSSELNVNALLLGDSALYLCASSLRDTQETQYFGPGTRLLVL.

The chain uses TRBV11-2 and TRBJ2-6; 9 nucleotides line up with TRBD1. The CDR3 extends over 19 amino acids. The germline V gene has CDR1 SGHAT and CDR2 FQNNGV. V was clipped by 0 bases and J by 4 bases; unmatched bases: 10. The CDR3 loop is CASSLESWGQGSGANVLTF. The CDR3 DNA follows: TGTGCCAGCAGCTTAGAATCTTGGGGACAGGGATCAGGGGCCAACGTCCTGACTTTC.

This clone was seen a single time. The chain uses TRBV7-9 and TRBJ2-5; D is ambiguous. The CDR3 extends over 12 amino acids. Trimming took off 3 bases at V and 4 bases at J, with 6 bases between the two ends. CDR1 and CDR2 (germline): SEHNR, FQNEAQ (reference sequence). CDR3 region: CASSFYGETQYF. The CDR3 DNA reads as TGTGCCAGCAGCTTTTACGGAGAGACCCAGTACTTC.

The CDR3 region has the DNA TGTGCCAGCAGCTTGCCGGGAGGGTCCTACGAGCAGTACTTC. Its translation: CASSLPGGSYEQYF. V gene TRBV5-4 combines with J gene TRBJ2-7, with 8 positions matching TRBD2. The CDR3 totals 14 residues. The germline CDR1 and CDR2 sequences are SGHNT and YYREEE (reference sequence). Trimming took 1 base from V and 1 from J; bases not matched to a gene: 1.